This TCR beta chain was recorded in a study of cytomegalovirus exposure and HLA in healthy donors (dated 2017 in TCRdb). About the study as a whole: In an earlier analysis of 450 to 750 of the donors, 250 to 350 Gb of sequence data and 90 million to 130 million unique TCR beta sequences from about 190 million T cells were reported. Of the approximately 400 genotyped donors, about 84% fell in the genetic ancestry cluster associated with self-reported Caucasian donors. The T cell repertoires of some 670 subjects were profiled by immunosequencing and related to cytomegalovirus serostatus. Every discovery cohort repertoire had been produced on one sequencing platform. Alongside the repertoire data, information on donor age, sex, ethnicity and CMV serostatus was compiled. The study aimed to test whether cataloging public T cell receptors could reveal signatures of past pathogen exposure. Across 398 genotyped donors of the cohort, an average of about 240,000 unique TCR beta nucleotide sequences per donor were sequenced, and roughly 18% of those sequences were non-productive. Approximately 300 gigabases of sequencing data and around 80 million unique TCR sequences made up an early release that covered several hundred HLA-typed donors. In a later analysis, previously published TCR beta repertoires from several hundred donors were re-analyzed and high-resolution HLA genotyping was added so that TCR occurrence patterns could be studied. The later analysis used no new phenotypic data to find candidate immune exposures, relying instead on TCR beta sequences and their occurrence across donors. Along with the approximately 650-subject first cohort, a separate validation cohort of over 90 different subjects was used. To predict cytomegalovirus infection status, the study brought together high-throughput TCR immunosequencing, statistical association of individual TCRs with disease status, and machine learning. Genome-wide SNP genotypes for about 55% of the roughly 670 donors were used in a later genetic analysis, which treated that subset as a discovery cohort. Typing coverage varied by locus: about 629-630 donors for A, B, C, DRB1 and DQB1; some 520 for DQA1; about 590 for DPA1; approximately 470 for DPB1. In an earlier analysis of over 550 of the donors, high-throughput TCR beta sequencing was used to judge whether each TCR beta V gene segment behaved as functional or pseudogenic. HLA typing covered class I and class II loci at four-digit resolution. Because of strong linkage in the cohort, four to six DR-DQ haplotypes were treated as single units for association and clustering. What the study reported, not specific to this receptor: Because the 87-base-pair reads could not distinguish some IMGT-functional V segments, including TRBV6-2 and TRBV6-3, those segments were excluded. The classifier was reported to diagnose cytomegalovirus status with high specificity and sensitivity in both the original cohort and the validation cohort. In a later analysis, TCR association rates were found to vary across HLA loci, with the most associated TCRs seen for DRB1 alleles and the fewest for HLA-C alleles. The only immune exposure information available for the cohort was CMV serostatus. Linkage disequilibrium might explain the correlated functional status among segregating V segments, but an unknown experimental factor could not be excluded. A further reported finding was that TCR beta sequences accurately predicted the HLA-A and HLA-B alleles for most subjects in the first cohort. According to a later analysis, most CMV-associated TCR beta chains appeared to be HLA-restricted, and the HLA associations seemed to be driven largely by CMV exposure. In this cohort, only TCR beta chains were sequenced, and detectable features were limited by the absence of alpha or paired-chain data. A few of the identified cytomegalovirus-associated TCR beta chains were confirmed in vitro to be specific for cytomegalovirus antigens. A later analysis reported that several top co-occurrence clusters appeared linked to parvovirus B19, influenza, CMV and Epstein-Barr virus. Presence/absence analyses assumed roughly uniform sequencing depth across donors, an assumption that may not hold. While some public TCRs were present in many individuals, most TCR sequences turned up only very rarely across donors. Compared with equally common non-associated chains, HLA-associated TCR beta chains in a later analysis were more clonally expanded and had lower generation probabilities. The study listed 150 to 200 TCR beta chains as associated with cytomegalovirus. The authors suggested that the approach could potentially be extended to other disease states and immunological phenotypes. The earlier analysis of approximately 560 of the donors excluded roughly 17 rarely observed V segments, including chromosome 9 orphons, because counts were too low. Broadly in line with IMGT annotations, most TCR beta V segments showed up in productive rearrangements about 87% or about 30% of the time in an earlier analysis of around 600 of the donors. The sequencing pipeline was judged likely to have produced a cluster of highly shared sequence variants as a technical artifact. According to a later genetic analysis, donors in an Asian-associated ancestry cluster had fewer N-insertions in productive TCRs than the approximately 700-donor mean. Specific HLA alleles were associated with 15,000 to 20,000 TCR beta sequences at a false discovery rate of 0.05 in a later analysis. Because HLA typing was missing for some donors at each locus, association tests included only the typed subset. A later genetic analysis associated a missense DCLRE1C variant with V-gene and J-gene trimming of TCR beta chains, and an independent cohort replicated the association. Strong co-occurrence of HLA alleles, especially DR and DQ, made assigning TCR associations to individual alleles difficult.

The cohort comprised fewer than 700 healthy bone marrow donors. Cohort members were all nominally healthy when sampled, although unrecorded immune exposures were likely present. The donor tested CMV seropositive, placing the donor among the 290 or so seropositive members of the cohort. A peripheral blood sample was provided by each donor, and peripheral blood mononuclear cells were used for TCR beta sequencing. Genomic DNA extraction from the blood cell samples was performed with the Qiagen DNeasy Blood Extraction Kit. Library preparation was by the immunoSEQ multiplex PCR assay. For the multiplex PCR, a mixture combining 60 forward primers for TCR Vbeta segments and 13 reverse primers for TCR Jbeta segments was used. The CDR3 region of rearranged TCR beta genes was amplified from genomic DNA by a multiplex PCR assay. The Illumina HiSeq System was used to sequence the amplified TCR beta libraries as 87-base-pair reads. The paper's data handling went like this. A later analysis counted tens of millions of unique TCR beta chains across the 666 repertoires, and around 12 million of these chains were shared by at least two donors. Raw reads were error-corrected and collapsed into unique sequences with a nearest-neighbor algorithm that merged closely related sequences to remove PCR and sequencing errors. V, D and J gene segments were assigned by aligning CDR3 sequences to IMGT reference sequences. For a sequence to be retained, at least a six-nucleotide match to both a V gene segment and a J gene segment was required. Rearrangements were called productive when the CDR3 lacked stop codons and stayed in frame with V and J; all others were non-productive. Following IMGT convention, CDR3 was defined as the stretch from the second conserved V-encoded cysteine up to the conserved J-encoded phenylalanine. In an earlier analysis of around 600 of the donors, sequences lacking an unambiguous match to a single V gene segment were excluded. In an earlier analysis of roughly 500 of the donors, V segments were called functional above 56.7% productive rearrangements and were called segregating when the between-donor standard deviation exceeded 5%. A statistical classification framework was developed to diagnose cytomegalovirus status using the catalog of TCR beta chain sequences. A later analysis assigned V and J genes by comparing TCR nucleotide sequences with IMGT/GENE-DB human TR gene sequences. A later analysis assigned CDR3 sequences and most-parsimonious VDJ recombination scenarios with the TCRdist pipeline. In a later analysis, each TCR beta chain was defined by its CDR3 amino acid sequence together with its V-gene family, and reads lacking a unique V-gene family were excluded. A later analysis removed several hundred highly shared, low-generation-probability nucleotide sequences to deal with suspected cross-contamination and a sequencing artifact. A later analysis calculated a clonal expansion index for each public chain from normalized within-repertoire ranks of inferred template counts. In a later analysis, generation probabilities were computed with a VDJ recombination model fitted to out-of-frame rearrangements, and the resulting probabilities were checked against IGoR. In a later analysis, hypergeometric tests were used to score TCR-TCR, TCR-HLA and TCR-CMV co-occurrence, with a repertoire-size bias correction applied to TCR pairs. To estimate false discovery rates, a later analysis permuted the HLA or CMV assignments 20 times. In a later analysis, co-occurring TCRs were grouped using DBSCAN, and TCRdist sequence similarity was added for clustering within HLA-allele-positive subsets. Repertoires with fewer than 30,000 or more than 120,000 public chains, plus five repertoires with anomalous nucleotide sharing, were excluded from co-occurrence clustering. In TCRdb, the immuneACCESS table is reduced to in-frame sequences with V and J assigned. These tables do not hold every clone; where another copy was compared, an unresolved V gene accounts for under half, and the others remain unexplained. The DNA was the basis for D and trimming; V, J and clone size are from that table. The sample profile shows some 150,000 clones; roughly 80% of them were found once. The ten largest clones add up to 7% of the sample.

Concerning this clone: Its antigen is currently not known. It has no much larger one-base neighbor in the sample; base qualities were not kept.

After removal of 5 bases from V and 9 bases from J, the junction retains 6 bases not matched to a gene. CDR1 and CDR2 (SQVTM, ANQGSEA) derive from the germline V gene. The CDR3 numbers 13 residues from cysteine through phenylalanine. The retained sequence is limited to the CDR3, 39 bases, with the frame set at the first base. The clonotype was recovered from a woman in her twenties or thirties in good health and CMV-seropositive. Recombination linked TRBV29-1 to TRBJ2-1; 11 bases in the middle match TRBD2. The sequenced sample was PBMCs. The CDR3 region reads CSVYSGGALEQFF. The DNA sequence follows: TGCAGCGTTTATAGCGGGGGGGCCCTTGAGCAGTTCTTC.